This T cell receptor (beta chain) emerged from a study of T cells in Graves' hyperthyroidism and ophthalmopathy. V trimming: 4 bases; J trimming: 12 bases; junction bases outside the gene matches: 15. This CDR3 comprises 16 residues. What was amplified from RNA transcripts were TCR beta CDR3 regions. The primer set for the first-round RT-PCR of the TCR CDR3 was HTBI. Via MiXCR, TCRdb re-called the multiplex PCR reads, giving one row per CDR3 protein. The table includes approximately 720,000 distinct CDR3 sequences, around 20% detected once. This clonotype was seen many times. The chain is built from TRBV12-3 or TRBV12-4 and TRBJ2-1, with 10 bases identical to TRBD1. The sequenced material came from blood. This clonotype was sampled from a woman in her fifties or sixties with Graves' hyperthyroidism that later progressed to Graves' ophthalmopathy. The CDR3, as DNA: TGTGCCAGCAGTTCCATAAACCTGGGGACAGGGGAAAGGCAGTTCTTC. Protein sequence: CASSSINLGTGERQFF.